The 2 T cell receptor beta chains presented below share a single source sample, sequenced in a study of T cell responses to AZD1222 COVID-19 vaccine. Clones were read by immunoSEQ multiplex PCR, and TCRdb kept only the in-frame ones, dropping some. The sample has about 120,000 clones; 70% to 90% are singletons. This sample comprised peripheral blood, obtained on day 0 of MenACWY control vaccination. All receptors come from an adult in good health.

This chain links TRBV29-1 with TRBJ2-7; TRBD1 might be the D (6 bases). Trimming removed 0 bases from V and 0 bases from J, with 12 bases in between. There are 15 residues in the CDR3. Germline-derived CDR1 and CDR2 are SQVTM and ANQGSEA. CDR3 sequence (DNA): TGCAGCGTTGAAGACGGCAGGACAGACTCCTACGAGCAGTACTTC. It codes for CSVEDGRTDSYEQYF.

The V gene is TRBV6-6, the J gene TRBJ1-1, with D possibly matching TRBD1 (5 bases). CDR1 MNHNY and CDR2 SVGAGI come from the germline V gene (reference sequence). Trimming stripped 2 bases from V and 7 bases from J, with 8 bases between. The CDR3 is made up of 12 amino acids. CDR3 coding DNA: TGTGCCAGCAGTTACGGGGGGAATGAAGCTTTCTTT. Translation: CASSYGGNEAFF.